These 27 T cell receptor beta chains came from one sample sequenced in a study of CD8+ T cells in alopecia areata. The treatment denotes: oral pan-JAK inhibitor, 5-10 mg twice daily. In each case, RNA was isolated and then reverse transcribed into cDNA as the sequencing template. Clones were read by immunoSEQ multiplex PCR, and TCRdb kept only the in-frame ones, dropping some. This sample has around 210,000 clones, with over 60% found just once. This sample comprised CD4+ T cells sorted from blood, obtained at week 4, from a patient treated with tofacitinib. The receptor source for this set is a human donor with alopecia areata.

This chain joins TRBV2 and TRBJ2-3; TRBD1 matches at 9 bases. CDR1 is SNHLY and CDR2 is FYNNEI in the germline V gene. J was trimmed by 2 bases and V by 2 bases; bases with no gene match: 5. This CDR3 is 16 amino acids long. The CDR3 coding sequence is TGTGCCAGCAGTGAATATGGGACAGGGATCACAGATACGCAGTATTTT. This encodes CASSEYGTGITDTQYF.

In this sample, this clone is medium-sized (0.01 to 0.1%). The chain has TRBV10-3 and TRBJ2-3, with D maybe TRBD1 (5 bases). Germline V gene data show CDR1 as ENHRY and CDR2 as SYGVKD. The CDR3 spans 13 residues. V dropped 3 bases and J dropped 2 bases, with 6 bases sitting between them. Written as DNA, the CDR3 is TGTGCCATCAGTGACAGGGTCACAGATACGCAGTATTTT. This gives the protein CAISDRVTDTQYF.

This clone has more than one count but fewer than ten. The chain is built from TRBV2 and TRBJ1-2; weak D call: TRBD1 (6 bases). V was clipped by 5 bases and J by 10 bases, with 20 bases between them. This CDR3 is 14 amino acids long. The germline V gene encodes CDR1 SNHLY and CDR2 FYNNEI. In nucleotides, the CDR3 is TGTGCCAGCAGTCTCCCGGACAGCAAGCTCGACTACACCTTC. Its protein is CASSLPDSKLDYTF.

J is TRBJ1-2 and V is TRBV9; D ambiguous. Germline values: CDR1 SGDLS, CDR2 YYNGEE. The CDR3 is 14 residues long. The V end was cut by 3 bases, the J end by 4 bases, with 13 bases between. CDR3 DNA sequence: TGTGCCAGCAGCGGACAACCCGGGCCCTATGGCTACACCTTC. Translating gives CASSGQPGPYGYTF.

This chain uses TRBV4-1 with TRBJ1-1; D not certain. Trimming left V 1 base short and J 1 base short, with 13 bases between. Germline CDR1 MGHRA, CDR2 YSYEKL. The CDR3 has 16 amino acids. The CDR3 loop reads CASSQGSVATNTEAFF. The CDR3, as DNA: TGCGCCAGCAGCCAAGGTTCCGTGGCCACGAACACTGAAGCTTTCTTT.

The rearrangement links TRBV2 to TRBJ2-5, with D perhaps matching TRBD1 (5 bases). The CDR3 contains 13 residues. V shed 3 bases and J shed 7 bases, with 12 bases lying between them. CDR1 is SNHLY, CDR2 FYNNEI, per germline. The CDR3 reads CASSEVGPGTQYF. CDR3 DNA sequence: TGTGCCAGCAGTGAGGTGGGGCCCGGGACCCAGTACTTC. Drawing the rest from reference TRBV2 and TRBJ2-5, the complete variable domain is EPEVTQTPSHQVTQMGQEVILRCVPISNHLYFYWYRQILGQKVEFLVSFYNNEISEKSEIFDDQFSVERPDGSNFTLKIRSTKLEDSAMYFCASSEVGPGTQYFGPGTRLLVL.

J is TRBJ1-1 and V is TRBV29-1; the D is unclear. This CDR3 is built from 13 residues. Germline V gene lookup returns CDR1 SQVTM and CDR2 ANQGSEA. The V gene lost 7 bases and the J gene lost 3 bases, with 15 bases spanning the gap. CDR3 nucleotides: TGCAGCGCTAAGACTAATTCAGACACTGAAGCTTTCTTT. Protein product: CSAKTNSDTEAFF. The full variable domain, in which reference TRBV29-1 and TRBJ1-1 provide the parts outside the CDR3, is SAVISQKPSRDICQRGTSLTIQCQVDSQVTMMFWYRQQPGQSLTLIATANQGSEATYESGFVIDKFPISRPNLTFSTLTVSNMSPEDSSIYLCSAKTNSDTEAFFGQGTRLTVV.

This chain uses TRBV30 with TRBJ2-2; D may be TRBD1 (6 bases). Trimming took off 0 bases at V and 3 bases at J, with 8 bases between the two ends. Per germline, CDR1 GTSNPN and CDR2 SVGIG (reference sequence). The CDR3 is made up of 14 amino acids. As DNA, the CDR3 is TGTGCCTGGAGTGTAACAGGGTACACCGGGGAGCTGTTTTTT. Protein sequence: CAWSVTGYTGELFF.

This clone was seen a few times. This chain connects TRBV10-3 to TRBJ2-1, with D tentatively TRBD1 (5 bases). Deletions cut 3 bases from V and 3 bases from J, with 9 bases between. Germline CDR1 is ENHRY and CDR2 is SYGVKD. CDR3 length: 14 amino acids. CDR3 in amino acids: CAISESGYYNEQFF. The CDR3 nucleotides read TGTGCCATCAGTGAATCAGGGTACTACAATGAGCAGTTCTTC.

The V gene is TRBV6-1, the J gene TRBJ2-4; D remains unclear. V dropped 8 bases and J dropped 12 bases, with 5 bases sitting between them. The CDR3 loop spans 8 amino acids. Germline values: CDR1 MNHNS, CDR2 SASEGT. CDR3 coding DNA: TGTGCCAGCGGTGGTCAGTACTTC. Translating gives CASGGQYF.

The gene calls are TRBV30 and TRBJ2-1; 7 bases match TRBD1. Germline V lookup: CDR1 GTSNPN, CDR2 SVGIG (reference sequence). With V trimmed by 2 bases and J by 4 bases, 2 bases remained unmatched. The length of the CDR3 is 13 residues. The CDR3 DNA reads TGTGCCTGGAGTTTGGACAGGTACAATGAGCAGTTCTTC. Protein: CAWSLDRYNEQFF.

CDR3 sequence reads: CASSYGQDQETQYF. Written as DNA, the CDR3 is TGTGCCAGCAGCTACGGACAGGATCAAGAGACCCAGTACTTC. This chain joins TRBV9 and TRBJ2-5, with 7 bases lining up with TRBD1. The CDR3 contains 14 residues. Germline V lookup: CDR1 SGDLS, CDR2 YYNGEE. The ends lost 4 bases at V and 2 bases at J; junction bases unmatched: 5.

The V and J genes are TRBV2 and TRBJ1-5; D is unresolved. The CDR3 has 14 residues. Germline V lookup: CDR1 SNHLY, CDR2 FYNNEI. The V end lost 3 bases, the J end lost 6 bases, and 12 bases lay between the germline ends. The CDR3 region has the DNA TGTGCCAGCAGTGACGGAGGTGGTGGTCAGCCCCAGCATTTT. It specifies CASSDGGGGQPQHF.

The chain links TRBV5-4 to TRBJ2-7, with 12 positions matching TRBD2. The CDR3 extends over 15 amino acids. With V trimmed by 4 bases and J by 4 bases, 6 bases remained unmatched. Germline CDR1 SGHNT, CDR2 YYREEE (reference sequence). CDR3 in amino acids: CASSPGLAGSYEQYF. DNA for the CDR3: TGTGCCAGCAGCCCCGGACTAGCGGGGTCTTACGAGCAGTACTTC.

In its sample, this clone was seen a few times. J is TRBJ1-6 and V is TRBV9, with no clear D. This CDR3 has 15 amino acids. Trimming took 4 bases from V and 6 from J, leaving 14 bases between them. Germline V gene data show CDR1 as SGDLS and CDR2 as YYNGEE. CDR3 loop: CASSLGDGFNSPLHF. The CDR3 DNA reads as TGTGCCAGCAGCCTTGGAGACGGTTTTAATTCACCCCTCCACTTT. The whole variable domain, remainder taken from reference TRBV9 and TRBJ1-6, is DSGVTQTPKHLITATGQRVTLRCSPRSGDLSVYWYQQSLDQGLQFLIQYYNGEERAKGNILERFSAQQFPDLHSELNLSSLELGDSALYFCASSLGDGFNSPLHFGNGTRLTVT.

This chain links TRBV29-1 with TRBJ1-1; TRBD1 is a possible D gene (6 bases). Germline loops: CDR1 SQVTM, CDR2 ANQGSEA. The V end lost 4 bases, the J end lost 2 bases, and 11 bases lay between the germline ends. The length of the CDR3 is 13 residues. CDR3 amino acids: CSVGDRLNTEAFF. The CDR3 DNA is TGCAGCGTTGGCGACAGGCTAAACACTGAAGCTTTCTTT.

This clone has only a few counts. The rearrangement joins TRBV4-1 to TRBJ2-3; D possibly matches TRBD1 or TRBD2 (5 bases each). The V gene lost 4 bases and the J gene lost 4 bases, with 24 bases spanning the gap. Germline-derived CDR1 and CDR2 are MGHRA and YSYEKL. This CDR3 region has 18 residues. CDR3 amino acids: CASSLPTSGTNLADTQYF. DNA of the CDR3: TGCGCCAGCAGCCTTCCCACTTCCGGGACCAACTTGGCAGATACGCAGTATTTT.

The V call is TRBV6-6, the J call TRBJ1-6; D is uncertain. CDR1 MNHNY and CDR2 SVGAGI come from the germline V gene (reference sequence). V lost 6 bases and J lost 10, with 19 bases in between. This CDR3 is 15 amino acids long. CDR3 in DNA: TGTGCCAGCAGAAGGACGGCCATTATCGGATCACCCCTCCACTTT. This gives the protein CASRRTAIIGSPLHF.

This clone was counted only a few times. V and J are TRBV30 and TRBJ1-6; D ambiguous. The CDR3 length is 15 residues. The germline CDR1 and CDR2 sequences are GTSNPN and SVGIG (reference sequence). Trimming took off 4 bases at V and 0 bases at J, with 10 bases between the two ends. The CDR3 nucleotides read TGTGCCTGGAAGGCAGGTAGCTCCTATAATTCACCCCTCCACTTT. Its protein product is CAWKAGSSYNSPLHF. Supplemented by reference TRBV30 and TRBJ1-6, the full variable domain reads SQTIHQWPATLVQPVGSPLSLECTVEGTSNPNLYWYRQAAGRGLQLLFYSVGIGQISSEVPQNLSASRPQDRQFILSSKKLLLSDSGFYLCAWKAGSSYNSPLHFGNGTRLTVT.

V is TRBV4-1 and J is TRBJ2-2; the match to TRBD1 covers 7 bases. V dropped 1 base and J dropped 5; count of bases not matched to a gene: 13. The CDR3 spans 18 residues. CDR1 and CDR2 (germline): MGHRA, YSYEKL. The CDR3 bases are TGCGCCAGCAGCCAAGGACCCGAAAACAGGGGAAGGACCGGGGAGCTGTTTTTT. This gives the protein CASSQGPENRGRTGELFF.

CDR3 nucleotides: TGTGCCTGGAGGGATCCGGGGGCGCAAGCTTTCTTT. Its translation: CAWRDPGAQAFF. The J gene is TRBJ1-1, the V gene TRBV30, with D possibly being TRBD1 (6 bases). CDR3 length: 12 amino acids. Between the trimmed V and J ends, which lost 3 bases and 9 bases, there was a span of 14 bases. Germline CDR1 is GTSNPN and CDR2 is SVGIG (reference sequence).

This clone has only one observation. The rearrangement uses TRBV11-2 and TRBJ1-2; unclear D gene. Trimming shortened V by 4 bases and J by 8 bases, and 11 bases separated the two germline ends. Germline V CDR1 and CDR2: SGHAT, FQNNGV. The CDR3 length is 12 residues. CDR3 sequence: CASSSQFSGYTF. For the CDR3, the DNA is TGTGCCAGCAGCTCACAGTTTTCCGGCTACACCTTC.

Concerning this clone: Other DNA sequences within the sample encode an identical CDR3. CDR3 residues: CASSASYEQYF. The CDR3 DNA is TGCGCCAGCAGCGCCTCATACGAGCAGTACTTC. The rearrangement links TRBV5-1 to TRBJ2-7, with D unclear. The germline V and J ends were trimmed by 4 bases and 4 bases, with 6 bases remaining between them. This CDR3 contains 11 residues. Germline-derived CDR1 and CDR2 are SGHRS and YFSETQ. Full variable domain (missing parts from reference TRBV5-1 and TRBJ2-7): KAGVTQTPRYLIKTRGQQVTLSCSPISGHRSVSWYQQTPGQGLQFLFEYFSETQRNKGNFPGRFSGRQFSNSRSEMNVSTLELGDSALYLCASSASYEQYFGPGTRLTVT.

The chain's CDR3 is CAWSVSYYGNTIYF. The CDR3 DNA sequence: TGTGCCTGGAGTGTATCGTACTACGGAAACACCATATATTTT. The rearrangement uses TRBV30 and TRBJ1-3; D remains ambiguous. The V and J ends lost 0 bases and 4 bases respectively, with 10 bases between them. CDR3 length equals 14 residues. Per germline, CDR1 GTSNPN and CDR2 SVGIG (reference sequence).

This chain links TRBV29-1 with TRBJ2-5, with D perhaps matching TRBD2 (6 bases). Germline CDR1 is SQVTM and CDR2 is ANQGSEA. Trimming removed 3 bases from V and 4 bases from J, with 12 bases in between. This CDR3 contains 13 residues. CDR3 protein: CSVDLRGGETQYF. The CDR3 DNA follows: TGCAGCGTTGACCTGCGGGGAGGAGAGACCCAGTACTTC.

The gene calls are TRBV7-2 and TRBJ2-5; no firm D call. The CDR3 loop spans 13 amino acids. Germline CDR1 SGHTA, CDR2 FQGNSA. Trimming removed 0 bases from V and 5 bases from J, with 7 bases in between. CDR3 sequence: CASSLASRETQYF. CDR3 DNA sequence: TGTGCCAGCAGCTTAGCGAGTCGGGAGACCCAGTACTTC.

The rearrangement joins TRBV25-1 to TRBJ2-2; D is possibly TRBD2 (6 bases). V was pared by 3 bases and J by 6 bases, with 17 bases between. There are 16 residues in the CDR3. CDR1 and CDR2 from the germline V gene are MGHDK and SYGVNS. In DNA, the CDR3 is TGTGCCAGCAGTGACCCCCCGGGTCGGGGGTCCGGGGAGCTGTTTTTT. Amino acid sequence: CASSDPPGRGSGELFF.